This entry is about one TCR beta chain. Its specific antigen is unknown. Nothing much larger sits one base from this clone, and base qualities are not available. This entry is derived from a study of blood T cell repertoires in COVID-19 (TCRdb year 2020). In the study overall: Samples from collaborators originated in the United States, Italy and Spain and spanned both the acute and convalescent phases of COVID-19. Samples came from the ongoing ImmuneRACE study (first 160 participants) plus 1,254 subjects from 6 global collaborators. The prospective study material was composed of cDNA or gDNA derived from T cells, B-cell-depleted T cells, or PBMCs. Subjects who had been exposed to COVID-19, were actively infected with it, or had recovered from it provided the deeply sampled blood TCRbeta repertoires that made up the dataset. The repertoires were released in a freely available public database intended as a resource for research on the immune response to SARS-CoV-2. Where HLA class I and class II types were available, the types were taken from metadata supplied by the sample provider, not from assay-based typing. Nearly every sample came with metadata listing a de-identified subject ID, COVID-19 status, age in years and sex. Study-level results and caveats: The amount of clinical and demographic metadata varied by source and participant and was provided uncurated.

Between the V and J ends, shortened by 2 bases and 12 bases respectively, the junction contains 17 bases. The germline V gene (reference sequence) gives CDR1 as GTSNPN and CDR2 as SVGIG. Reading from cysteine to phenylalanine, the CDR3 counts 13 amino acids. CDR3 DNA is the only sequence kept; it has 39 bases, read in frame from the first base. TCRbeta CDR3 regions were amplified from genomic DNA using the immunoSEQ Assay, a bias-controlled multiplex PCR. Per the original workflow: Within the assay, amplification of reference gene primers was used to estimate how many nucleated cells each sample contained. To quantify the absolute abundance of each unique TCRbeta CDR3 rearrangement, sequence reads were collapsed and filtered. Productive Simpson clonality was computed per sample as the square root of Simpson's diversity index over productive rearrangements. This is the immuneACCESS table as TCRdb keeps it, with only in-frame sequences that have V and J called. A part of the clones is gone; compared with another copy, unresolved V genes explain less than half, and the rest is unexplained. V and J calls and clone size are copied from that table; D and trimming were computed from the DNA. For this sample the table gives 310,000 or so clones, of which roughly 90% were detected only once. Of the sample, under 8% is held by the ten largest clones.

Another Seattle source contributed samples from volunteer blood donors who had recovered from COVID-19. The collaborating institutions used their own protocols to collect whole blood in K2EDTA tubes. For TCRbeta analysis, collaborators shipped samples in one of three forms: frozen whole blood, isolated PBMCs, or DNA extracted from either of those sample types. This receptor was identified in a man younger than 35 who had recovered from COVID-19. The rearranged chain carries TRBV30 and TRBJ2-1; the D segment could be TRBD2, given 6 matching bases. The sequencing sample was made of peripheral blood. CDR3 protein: CAWSPGGNRGQFF. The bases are TGTGCCTGGAGTCCCGGCGGGAACCGAGGGCAGTTCTTC.